This T cell receptor (beta chain) derives from a study of T cell responses to AZD1222 COVID-19 vaccine (dated by TCRdb to the early 2020s). In the study overall: AZD1222 recipients whose second dose came at about 4 weeks and those whose second dose came at about 12 weeks were combined into one group, since spike-specific TCR depth and breadth did not differ between the two schedules. Enrollment into the trials was organized by age into subgroups of 18-55, 56-69 and 70-plus years, and those subgroups contained roughly 150, 30 and 60 TCR-sequenced participants, respectively. TCR sequencing covered 230 to 250 trial participants: 207 given two doses of AZD1222 and 26 given two doses of MenACWY control vaccine.

The CDR3 regions of human TCRbeta chains were subjected to immunosequencing. On the study's bioinformatics: TCRs in the repertoires were matched against a reference library of SARS-CoV-2-specific TCRs that had been generated with the MIRA antigen-specificity platform. Breadth was defined as the fraction of unique TCRs that were SARS-CoV-2-associated. Depth was defined as the fraction of total T cells that were SARS-CoV-2-associated. Using the MIRA data, each spike-specific TCR was mapped to the spike region that the TCR reacts to and placed in a CD4 or CD8 class. Log10-transformed breadth and depth values were compared by one-way ANOVA with Sidak's multiple comparisons tests. The table comes from immuneACCESS by way of TCRdb, which keeps in-frame sequences with V and J called. Part of the clones is missing from these tables; in studies checked, under half for an unresolved V gene and the rest for unknown reasons. Clonal size and the V and J genes are those of that table, whereas D and trimming came from the DNA. The sample records about 97,000 clones, 88% of which are singletons. Over 2.5% of the sample belongs to the ten largest clones.

The sample's time point label, in plain terms: baseline before first vaccination. Vaccinee samples came from UK trials COV001 and COV002, including a single-blind randomized controlled phase 2/3 trial of AZD1222 (ChAdOx1 nCoV-19) in healthy adults. For TCRbeta chain sequencing, PBMC samples from trial participants were taken at day 0 and at day 28 after the second dose. Study-level results and caveats: Because no day 14 peak-response samples were available, repertoires were characterized only after the peak T cell response. After two AZD1222 doses, both the breadth and the depth of spike-specific TCRs were significantly higher than at day 0 and than in MenACWY recipients. CD4 TCRs associated with the vaccine covered the entire spike protein, and the dominant responses were in regions 160-218 and 743-854. Participants were mostly white British, with more females than males. The authors suggested clonal diversity may have been underestimated. Reportedly, almost half of the unique spike-specific TCRs recognized epitopes lying outside the regions that are mutated in the B.1.351 and B.1.1.7 variants. Conclusions about previously exposed vaccinees were limited because only a handful of AZD1222 recipients were SARS-CoV-2 seropositive at baseline. The 56-69-year group was small, and its depth increase did not reach significance, likely because of low power.

About this clone: It has no known antigen specificity. Base qualities were left out, and no much larger clone turns up one base away.

The CDR3 starts with the cysteine, ends with the phenylalanine, and has 12 residues. The read is trimmed to its CDR3 DNA, 36 bases read in frame from base 1. CDR1 MNHNS and CDR2 SASEGT are derived from the germline V gene. V is clipped by 2 bases and J by 3 bases, and the sequence between their germline boundaries is 4 bases long. This receptor was taken from an adult in good health. The specimen was peripheral blood, collected on day 0 of AZD1222 vaccination. This chain joins TRBV6-1 to TRBJ1-1; no D gene call is confident. The nucleotides read TGTGCCAGCAGTGAACGGGACACTGAAGCTTTCTTT. Its translation reads: CASSERDTEAFF.